The T cell receptor beta chain under discussion was sequenced for a study of blood T cell repertoires in COVID-19. Study as a whole: Italy, Spain and the United States were the sources of the convalescent and acute COVID-19 samples. T cells, B-cell-depleted T cells, or PBMCs supplied cDNA or gDNA.

Patients in Seattle were enrolled during active infection, then followed longitudinally. Produced via immunoSEQ multiplex PCR; TCRdb's table is partial and in-frame only. The sample holds about 210,000 clones, about four fifths seen once. The CDR3 is made up of 15 amino acids. Germline CDR1 is LNHDA and CDR2 is SQIVND (reference sequence). V dropped 3 bases and J dropped 2; count of bases not matched to a gene: 7. The chain combines TRBV19 with TRBJ2-7; the match to TRBD2 covers 7 bases. The origin of this receptor is an older woman with COVID-19, enrolled during active disease. Material: peripheral blood. CDR3 sequence: CASSIDGSGTYEQYF. The CDR3 coding sequence is TGTGCCAGTAGTATTGACGGGAGCGGGACCTACGAGCAGTACTTC. Full variable domain (rest looked up from reference TRBV19 and TRBJ2-7): DGGITQSPKYLFRKEGQNVTLSCEQNLNHDAMYWYRQDPGQGLRLIYYSQIVNDFQKGDIAEGYSVSREKKESFPLTVTSAQKNPTAFYLCASSIDGSGTYEQYFGPGTRLTVT.